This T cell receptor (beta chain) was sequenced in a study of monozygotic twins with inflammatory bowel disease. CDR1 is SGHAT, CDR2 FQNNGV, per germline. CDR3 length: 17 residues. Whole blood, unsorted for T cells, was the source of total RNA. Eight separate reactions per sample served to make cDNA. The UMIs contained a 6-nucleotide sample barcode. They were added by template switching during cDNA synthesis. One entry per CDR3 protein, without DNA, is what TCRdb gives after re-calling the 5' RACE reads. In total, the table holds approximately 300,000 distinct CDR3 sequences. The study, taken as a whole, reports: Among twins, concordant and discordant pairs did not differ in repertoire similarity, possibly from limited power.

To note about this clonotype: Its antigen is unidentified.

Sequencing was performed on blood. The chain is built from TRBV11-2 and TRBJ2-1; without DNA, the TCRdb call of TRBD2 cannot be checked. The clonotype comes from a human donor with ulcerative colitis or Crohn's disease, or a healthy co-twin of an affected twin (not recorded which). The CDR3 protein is CASSLDVGRRAGNEQFF.